This TCR beta chain stems from a study of blood T cell repertoires in COVID-19. Across the study: Collection of acute and convalescent COVID-19 samples took place in the United States, Italy and Spain.

Per germline, CDR1 LGHNA and CDR2 YSLEER. The CDR3 is 16 amino acids. The V and J ends lost 4 bases and 2 bases, in that order; junction bases with no gene match: 7. Method: immunoSEQ multiplex PCR; TCRdb's copy keeps in-frame clones and lacks some. The sample yields 170,000 or so clones, more than 85% seen once. Sequencing was performed on peripheral blood. This TCR derives from a man aged 45-60 years with acute or convalescent COVID-19. This rearrangement joins TRBV4-3 to TRBJ2-2, with 7 bases identical to TRBD2. CDR3 sequence reads: CASSPIAGDNTGELFF. CDR3 nucleotides: TGCGCCAGCAGCCCCATTGCGGGGGACAACACCGGGGAGCTGTTTTTT.